One sample yielded the 2 T cell receptor beta chains listed below, sequenced in a study of early T cells in non-severe SARS-CoV-2 infection. TCRdb independently ran MiXCR on the 5' RACE reads; one entry per CDR3 protein. This table holds 35,000 to 50,000 distinct CDR3 sequences, around 6% found once. Material: whole blood, obtained at baseline. These TCRs come from an adult who was a healthcare worker with PCR-confirmed SARS-CoV-2 infection or an uninfected control (not recorded which).

In its sample, this clonotype was seen many times. The J gene is TRBJ2-3, the V gene TRBV6-6; 10 positions agree with TRBD1. CDR1 is MNHNY and CDR2 is SVGAGI in the germline V gene (reference sequence). The CDR3 extends over 16 amino acids. The V and J ends lost 0 bases and 6 bases, in that order; junction bases with no gene match: 6. In DNA, the CDR3 is TGTGCCAGCAGTTACTCGAAGGACAGGGGGAGTGATACGCAGTATTTT. Translating gives CASSYSKDRGSDTQYF.

This clonotype was counted at least ten times. V gene TRBV5-4 combines with J gene TRBJ2-7; 15 nucleotides match TRBD2. After removal of 4 bases from V and 6 bases from J, the junction contained 17 bases not matched to a gene. Germline V gives CDR1 SGHNT, CDR2 YYREEE (reference sequence). The CDR3 is made up of 19 amino acids. The CDR3 region has the DNA TGTGCCAGCAGCGCAAGAACCGGGACTAGCGGGAGGAGGGTTGGCGAGCAGTACTTC. Translating it yields CASSARTGTSGRRVGEQYF.